Ten or more counts support the clone carrying this T cell receptor beta chain. Its antigen is unidentified. This sample was taken from a study of molecular identifiers for immune sequencing clone quantification. Overall study results and limits: Over 98% of CMV-specific effector molecules, but under 1% of naive ones, were in clones above 20 copies.

TCRdb analysed the PCR reads with MiXCR anew, one entry per CDR3 protein. Of 50,000 to 70,000 distinct CDR3 sequences listed, approximately 17% were seen once; the top ten hold about 1.4%. This CDR3 has 15 residues. CDR1 and CDR2 (germline): LGHNA, YNFKEQ. V gave up 0 bases and J gave up 5 bases, with 13 bases separating them. This chain connects TRBV4-2 to TRBJ1-1; D is uncertain. This sequence was found in a human donor in good health. Some libraries in this study had Jurkat cell RNA spiked in. Sequenced material: naive CD8+ T cells from blood, with Jurkat cell RNA spiked in. Subset denoted: FACS-sorted CD8+CD4-CCR7+CD45RA+ naive T cells. In DNA, the CDR3 is TGTGCCAGCAGCCAAGATCGCGTAGTAGGGACTGAAGCTTTCTTT. Protein: CASSQDRVVGTEAFF.